This T cell receptor (beta chain) was documented in a study of blood T cell repertoires in COVID-19 (dated by TCRdb to the early 2020s). About the investigation overall: Collaborator samples came from the United States, Italy and Spain and covered acute and convalescent phases of COVID-19. A freely available public database, intended as a resource for researchers studying the immune response to SARS-CoV-2, is where the repertoires were released. The material from the prospective study consisted of cDNA or gDNA derived from T cells, B-cell-depleted T cells, or PBMCs. A de-identified subject ID, COVID-19 status, age in years and sex were almost always included in the sample metadata. HLA class I and class II types, where available, came from metadata supplied by the sample provider rather than from assay-based typing. The samples were drawn from two sources: the first 160 participants of the ongoing ImmuneRACE study, and 950 to 1,500 subjects contributed by 6 global collaborators. The dataset comprised deeply sampled blood TCRbeta repertoires from subjects exposed to, actively infected with, or recovered from COVID-19. Overall results and qualifications from the work: How much clinical and demographic metadata was included differed by source and by participant, and the metadata was provided uncurated.

Notes on this clone: Its antigen remains undetermined. No much larger clone is present one base from it, and per-base qualities are unavailable.

The immunoSEQ Assay, a bias-controlled multiplex PCR, was used to amplify TCRbeta CDR3 regions from genomic DNA. The published analysis was carried out like this. The number of nucleated cells in each sample was estimated by amplification of reference gene primers within the assay. Sequence reads were collapsed and filtered to measure the absolute abundance of every unique TCRbeta CDR3 rearrangement. Productive Simpson clonality was computed per sample as the square root of Simpson's diversity index over productive rearrangements. Drawn from immuneACCESS, this table holds only the in-frame rearrangements with V and J called that TCRdb kept. Clones are partly lost; checked studies trace under half to an unresolved V gene and leave the rest unexplained. That table is the source of V, J and clone size, and D and trimming were worked out from the DNA. Recorded for this sample are roughly 92,000 clones; around 89% of them occurred a single time. The ten largest clones capture 4.3% of the sample.

The collaborating institutions used their own protocols to collect whole blood in K2EDTA tubes. Collaborator samples were shipped for TCRbeta analysis as frozen whole blood, isolated PBMCs, or DNA extracted from either sample type. The germline V gene encodes CDR1 SEHNR and CDR2 FQNEAQ (reference sequence). From its cysteine to its phenylalanine, the CDR3 spans 16 amino acids. The only DNA kept is the CDR3, 48 bases in frame from the first base. The V end gives up 5 bases and the J end 6 bases, leaving 12 bases in the junction not matched to a gene. The chain is assembled from TRBV7-9 and TRBJ2-3; the central 9 bases match TRBD1. The specimen sequenced was peripheral blood. This TCR derives from a woman aged 80 or older with active or convalescent COVID-19. Read as DNA, the sequence is TGTGCCAGCAGCCACCAAGACAGGGGGAAAGTGGATACGCAGTATTTT. It translates as CASSHQDRGKVDTQYF.